These T cell receptor beta chains were read from a single sample in a study of early T cells in non-severe SARS-CoV-2 infection. TCRdb ran MiXCR on the 5' RACE reads and lists one entry per CDR3 protein. The sample has around 75,000 distinct CDR3 sequences, 9.5% seen once. Sequenced input: whole blood. These receptors were obtained from an adult who was a healthcare worker with PCR-confirmed SARS-CoV-2 infection or an uninfected control (not recorded which). CDR3s include the opening cysteine and the closing phenylalanine or tryptophan. D genes are given only for firm matches. Some rows mark clone size as missing; the rest say once, few, many or name a class of expanded clone.

D	size	V	J	CDR3	DNA
.	many	TRBV7-8	TRBJ2-1	CASSKNGGQAVYNEQFF	TGTGCCAGCAGCAAAAATGGGGGTCAGGCGGTCTACAATGAGCAGTTCTTC
TRBD1	few	TRBV7-2	TRBJ1-5	CASRPTGGLNQPQHF	TGTGCCAGCAGACCGACAGGGGGCCTCAATCAGCCCCAGCATTTT
TRBD1	.	TRBV7-9	TRBJ1-2	CASSSPGTGVSGYGYTF	TGTGCCAGCAGCTCTCCCGGGACAGGGGTTTCAGGATATGGCTACACCTTC
.	few	TRBV20-1	TRBJ2-6	CSARGMSGANVLTF	TGCAGTGCTAGGGGGATGTCTGGGGCCAACGTCCTGACTTTC
.	many	TRBV11-1	TRBJ2-3	CASSLGTSSTDTQYF	TGTGCCAGCAGCTTAGGGACTTCTAGCACAGATACGCAGTATTTT
.	many	TRBV7-6	TRBJ2-5	CASSHRRNLVEETQYF	TGTGCCAGCAGCCATAGACGGAATCTTGTAGAAGAGACCCAGTACTTC
TRBD2	.	TRBV3-1	TRBJ2-2	CASSQERLAGNTGELFF	TGTGCCAGCAGCCAAGAACGTCTAGCGGGGAACACCGGGGAGCTGTTTTTT
TRBD1	.	TRBV6-1	TRBJ2-3	CASSFLDRDASTDTQYF	TGTGCCAGCTCCTTTTTGGACAGGGACGCAAGCACAGATACGCAGTATTTT
TRBD1	.	TRBV6-5	TRBJ1-5	CASSSSTGRGSNQPQHF	TGTGCCAGCAGTTCCTCGACAGGGCGAGGTAGCAATCAGCCCCAGCATTTT
TRBD2	few	TRBV30	TRBJ2-1	CAWSNPIRTSGRRHEQFF	TGTGCCTGGAGTAACCCGATTAGGACTAGCGGGAGGAGGCATGAGCAGTTCTTC
TRBD2	few	TRBV2	TRBJ2-1	CASSRASGRDNEQFF	TGTGCCAGCAGCCGGGCTAGCGGGAGAGACAATGAGCAGTTCTTC
TRBD2	few	TRBV6-5	TRBJ2-4	CASSSPPTSGKNIQYF	TGTGCCAGCAGTTCCCCCCCGACTAGCGGGAAGAACATTCAGTACTTC
.	few	TRBV6-6	TRBJ2-5	CASSLLGQQETQYF	TGTGCCAGCAGTCTACTCGGACAGCAAGAGACCCAGTACTTC
TRBD1	few	TRBV27	TRBJ2-5	CASNGTGGGETQYF	TGTGCCAGCAACGGTACAGGGGGCGGAGAGACCCAGTACTTC
TRBD2	.	TRBV27	TRBJ2-6	CASSSASGRTGANVLTF	TGTGCCAGCAGTTCGGCTAGCGGGAGAACTGGGGCCAACGTCCTGACTTTC
.	few	TRBV5-1	TRBJ2-2	CASSSQGYTGELFF	TGCGCCAGCAGTTCGCAGGGGTACACCGGGGAGCTGTTTTTT
TRBD1	.	TRBV5-1	TRBJ2-2	CASSFGTANTGELFF	TGCGCCAGCAGCTTTGGGACAGCGAACACCGGGGAGCTGTTTTTT
TRBD1	few	TRBV2	TRBJ1-2	CASSVNRGYGYTF	TGTGCCAGCAGCGTCAACAGGGGGTATGGCTACACCTTC
.	few	TRBV6-2/TRBV6-3	TRBJ1-2	CASSRGDGYTF	TGTGCCAGCAGTAGAGGGGATGGCTACACCTTC
.	many	TRBV25-1	TRBJ2-5	CASSGFRGGETQYF	TGTGCCAGCAGTGGATTTAGAGGGGGAGAGACCCAGTACTTC
.	few	TRBV5-1	TRBJ2-7	CASSLGSPLTPAYEQYF	TGCGCCAGCAGCTTGGGCAGTCCCCTTACACCTGCCTACGAGCAGTACTTC
TRBD2	many	TRBV5-6	TRBJ2-1	CASSPLAGGSNEQFF	TGTGCCAGCAGCCCTTTAGCGGGAGGGAGTAATGAGCAGTTCTTC
.	.	TRBV7-8	TRBJ2-7	CASETPGHGHLEQYF	TGTGCCAGCGAGACCCCGGGACACGGCCACTTAGAGCAGTACTTC
.	many	TRBV12-3/TRBV12-4	TRBJ1-6	CASSLRGRNSPLHF	TGTGCCAGCAGTTTACGGGGGCGGAATTCACCCCTCCACTTT
.	.	TRBV21-1	TRBJ2-1	CASSGGTRGNEQFF	TGTGCCAGCAGCGGCGGGACTCGGGGCAATGAGCAGTTCTTC
.	few	TRBV6-6	TRBJ2-3	CASKHRPTTDTQYF	TGTGCCAGCAAACACAGGCCCACTACAGATACGCAGTATTTT
TRBD1	.	TRBV12-3/TRBV12-4	TRBJ1-4	CASSFRQGGNEKLFF	TGTGCCAGCAGTTTCAGACAGGGGGGCAATGAAAAACTGTTTTTT
.	many	TRBV19	TRBJ2-2	CASSIVGSTPGELFF	TGTGCCAGTAGTATTGTGGGAAGCACACCCGGGGAGCTGTTTTTT
.	few	TRBV19	TRBJ1-3	CASSIPVVSGNTIYF	TGTGCCAGTAGTATACCCGTCGTCTCTGGAAACACCATATATTTT
.	many	TRBV11-2	TRBJ1-3	CASSRFEVSGNTIYF	TGTGCCAGCAGCCGATTTGAGGTTTCCGGAAACACCATATATTTT
TRBD1	few	TRBV19	TRBJ1-5	CASSARGGDRGQPQHF	TGTGCCAGTAGTGCCCGGGGGGGCGACAGGGGCCAGCCCCAGCATTTT
.	few	TRBV15	TRBJ2-3	CATSSRDFTDTQYF	TGTGCCACCAGCTCCCGGGACTTCACAGATACGCAGTATTTT
.	.	TRBV10-2	TRBJ1-6	CASGGLRNSPLHF	TGCGCCAGCGGGGGGCTCAGGAATTCACCCCTCCACTTT
.	.	TRBV13	TRBJ2-3	CASSSRGTDTQYF	TGTGCCAGCAGCTCCCGAGGCACAGATACGCAGTATTTT
.	.	TRBV4-1	TRBJ2-7	CASSQSQPSYEQYF	TGCGCCAGCAGCCAATCTCAGCCCAGCTACGAGCAGTACTTC
.	few	TRBV10-3	TRBJ1-2	CAISSDSIDGYTF	TGTGCCATCAGTTCGGACAGTATTGATGGCTACACCTTC
TRBD1	few	TRBV5-1	TRBJ1-4	CASSLEGTGAIDEKLFF	TGCGCCAGCAGCTTGGAGGGGACAGGGGCCATTGATGAAAAACTGTTTTTT
.	.	TRBV9	TRBJ2-7	CASGGGVSYEQYF	TGTGCCAGTGGAGGAGGGGTCTCCTACGAGCAGTACTTC
.	few	TRBV21-1	TRBJ2-7	CASSKAGIYRTYEQYF	TGTGCCAGCAGCAAAGCCGGGATTTATCGTACCTACGAGCAGTACTTC
TRBD1	many	TRBV11-3	TRBJ1-1	CASSRRGSEAFF	TGTGCCAGCAGCCGCAGGGGGTCTGAAGCTTTCTTT
.	few	TRBV6-2/TRBV6-3	TRBJ2-3	CASSFGRALGTDTQYF	TGTGCCAGCAGTTTCGGCCGGGCCCTGGGAACAGATACGCAGTATTTT
.	few	TRBV28	TRBJ2-5	CASSAVGQEGETQYF	TGTGCCAGCAGTGCGGTCGGCCAGGAAGGAGAGACCCAGTACTTC
TRBD2	many	TRBV3-1	TRBJ2-7	CASSLSGRADEQYF	TGTGCCAGCAGCCTTAGCGGGAGGGCCGACGAGCAGTACTTC
.	few	TRBV14	TRBJ2-3	CASSQVRRADTQYF	TGTGCCAGCAGCCAAGTTCGGAGGGCAGATACGCAGTATTTT
TRBD2	.	TRBV5-1	TRBJ2-2	CASSLGPSGGSNTGELFF	TGCGCCAGCAGCTTGGGTCCTAGCGGGGGATCGAACACCGGGGAGCTGTTTTTT
.	many	TRBV24-1	TRBJ1-5	CATSVSGGGQPQHF	TGTGCCACCAGTGTTTCCGGGGGCGGTCAGCCCCAGCATTTT
TRBD1	few	TRBV19	TRBJ2-1	CASSTGQGSNEQFF	TGTGCCAGTAGTACGGGACAGGGGTCCAATGAGCAGTTCTTC
.	few	TRBV12-3/TRBV12-4	TRBJ2-1	CASSLAAGSHNEQFF	TGTGCCAGCAGTTTGGCAGCGGGCTCACACAATGAGCAGTTCTTC
TRBD2	medium-sized	TRBV6-1	TRBJ2-7	CASSALWRGGSYEQYF	TGTGCCAGCAGTGCTTTATGGCGGGGGGGATCCTACGAGCAGTACTTC
.	.	TRBV6-4	TRBJ1-6	CASSDSRGSPLHF	TGTGCCAGCAGTGACTCACGGGGTTCACCCCTCCACTTT
TRBD2	many	TRBV7-2	TRBJ2-5	CASSSGTSGRETQYF	TGTGCCAGCAGCTCGGGGACTAGCGGAAGAGAGACCCAGTACTTC
.	.	TRBV20-1	TRBJ2-3	CSARDAIAHTQYF	TGCAGTGCTAGAGATGCCATTGCCCATACGCAGTATTTT
.	.	TRBV7-9	TRBJ1-2	CVSGRELYGYTF	TGTGTCAGCGGCCGGGAGCTGTACGGCTACACCTTC
.	few	TRBV7-2	TRBJ1-6	CASSLGGAHNSPLHF	TGTGCCAGCAGCTTAGGCGGGGCACATAATTCACCCCTCCACTTT
.	many	TRBV3-1	TRBJ2-6	CASSQADSYSGANVLIF	TGTGCCAGCAGCCAAGCCGACAGTTACTCTGGGGCCAACGTCCTGATTTTC